This paragraph covers one T cell receptor beta chain sequence. Its antigen is currently unknown. CDR1 and CDR2 (germline): MGHRA, YSYEKL. Trimming took 1 base from V and 2 from J, leaving 15 bases between them. The CDR3 loop spans 16 amino acids. Aged 18 to 65, hyperthyroidism patients had new diagnoses of under 2 months' duration. The study excluded patients with other autoimmune diseases, uncontrolled infections, pregnancy or lactation. A diagnosis was made from clinical symptoms together with serum thyroxine, TRAb, thyroid ultrasound and orbital computed tomography. Amplifying from RNA transcripts, the study obtained TCR beta CDR3 regions. A first-round RT-PCR used HTBI primers, followed by a second-round multiplex PCR. TCRdb re-called the multiplex PCR reads with MiXCR, one entry per CDR3 protein. The sample lists 900,000 to 1,200,000 distinct CDR3 sequences, about two fifths occurring once. These data come from a study of Graves' ophthalmopathy and Graves' hyperthyroidism.

Study-wide findings and caveats: Blood repertoires reportedly contained most expanded thyroid clonotypes above 0.001 frequency.

The receptor comes from an adult man with Graves' hyperthyroidism. Source material: peripheral blood or thyroid tissue (not recorded which). The chain is built from TRBV4-1 and TRBJ2-7; the D gene could be TRBD1 or TRBD2 (5 bases each). CDR3 DNA: TGCGCCAGCAGCCAAGCCCCGGGACCCCCGACCTACGAGCAGTACTTC. Encoded protein: CASSQAPGPPTYEQYF.